The TCR beta chain under discussion was sequenced for a study of T-cell reconstitution after alpha-beta-depleted transplantation in children. Findings and caveats of the study: Reportedly, only several hundred clones from non-depleted graft cells drove alpha-beta T-cell counts at about two months. Certain patients had high TCRbeta diversity at day 60, and it came from recipient T cells and thymic progenitors that survived. T-cell counts and diversity were attributed mostly to newly produced T cells one year after transplant.

Unique molecular identifiers were incorporated when the TCRbeta library was constructed. TCRdb reprocessed the PCR reads with MiXCR, giving one entry per CDR3 protein. The repertoire holds roughly 98,000 distinct CDR3 sequences, roughly a sixth seen once, with roughly a fifth in the top ten. CDR1 and CDR2 from the germline V gene are MNHEY and SMNVEV (reference sequence). The CDR3 has 16 amino acids. The V end lost 0 bases, the J end lost 3 bases, and 12 bases lay between the germline ends. A remark on this clonotype: No antigen is known for it.

This receptor was obtained from a male patient between 2 and 15 years old who had a stem cell transplant for acute lymphoblastic leukemia, so the T cells may come from the graft donor. The chain recombines TRBV27 with TRBJ1-5; D gene unclear. This material consisted of PBMCs, mostly from graft donor cells, taken 180 days after TCRalphabeta/CD19-depleted stem cell transplant. CDR3 in amino acids: CASSLSPGFLNQPQHF. For the CDR3, the DNA is TGTGCCAGCAGTTTATCACCCGGGTTTCTCAATCAGCCCCAGCATTTT.